This entry describes one T cell receptor (beta chain). TCRdb processed the 5' RACE reads anew with MiXCR; each CDR3 protein has one entry. The table records hundreds of thousands of distinct CDR3 sequences, 20% to 25% of them present only once. The data were obtained in a study of T-cell memory formation after mild COVID-19. CDR3 length: 17 amino acids. With 1 base removed from V and 7 bases from J, the gap between germline ends came to 22 bases. Per the germline V gene, CDR1 is SEHNR and CDR2 is FQNEAQ (reference sequence). This rearrangement joins TRBV7-9 to TRBJ1-2; D remains ambiguous. The receptor comes from an adult woman who had mild COVID-19 (a few samples of this study predate the infection). Cell type and time point are not known. Sequenced: PBMCs or a T cell subset sorted from them (not recorded which). The CDR3 loop is CASSLGFVGLLDSGYTF. The DNA for the CDR3 is TGTGCCAGCAGCTTAGGGTTTGTTGGCCTTCTGGACTCTGGCTACACCTTC.